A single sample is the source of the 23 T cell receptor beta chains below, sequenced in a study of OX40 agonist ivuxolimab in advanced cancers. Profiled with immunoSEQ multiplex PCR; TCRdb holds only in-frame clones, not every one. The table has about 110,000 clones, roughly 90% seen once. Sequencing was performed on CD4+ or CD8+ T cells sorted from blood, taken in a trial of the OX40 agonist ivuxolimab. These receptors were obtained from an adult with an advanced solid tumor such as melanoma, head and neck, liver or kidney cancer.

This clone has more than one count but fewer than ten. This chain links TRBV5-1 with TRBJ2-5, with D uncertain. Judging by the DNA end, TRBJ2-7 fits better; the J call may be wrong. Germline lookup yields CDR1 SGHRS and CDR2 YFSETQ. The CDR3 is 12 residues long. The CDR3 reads CASSLSSYEQYF. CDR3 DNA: TGCGCCAGCAGCTTAAGCTCCTACGAGCAGTACTTC.

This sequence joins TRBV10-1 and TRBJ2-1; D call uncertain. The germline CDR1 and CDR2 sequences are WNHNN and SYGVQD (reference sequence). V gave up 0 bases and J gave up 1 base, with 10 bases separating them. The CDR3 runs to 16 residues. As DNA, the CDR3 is TGCGCCAGCAGTGAGTCGGGCCTGGAGTCCTACAATGAGCAGTTCTTC. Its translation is CASSESGLESYNEQFF.

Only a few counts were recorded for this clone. The CDR3 reads CASSEFEGMNTEAFF. The CDR3, as DNA: TGTGCCAGCAGTGAATTTGAGGGTATGAACACTGAAGCTTTCTTT. The V gene is TRBV2, the J gene TRBJ1-1; D is unclear. V lost 2 bases to trimming and J lost 0 bases, with 10 bases between them. The CDR3 has 15 amino acids. Germline CDR1 and CDR2: SNHLY and FYNNEI.

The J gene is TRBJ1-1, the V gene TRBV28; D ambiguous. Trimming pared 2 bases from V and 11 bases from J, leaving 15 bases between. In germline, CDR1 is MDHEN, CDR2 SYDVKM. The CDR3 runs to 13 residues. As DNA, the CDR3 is TGTGCCAGCAGTTTACCCGCCTGGATAGGGGCTTTCTTT. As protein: CASSLPAWIGAFF.

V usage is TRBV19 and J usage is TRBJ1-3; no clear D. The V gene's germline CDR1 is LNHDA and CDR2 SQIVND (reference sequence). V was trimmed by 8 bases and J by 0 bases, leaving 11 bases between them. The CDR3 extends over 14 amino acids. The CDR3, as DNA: TGTGCCAGTCTGGACTTGAGCTCTGGAAACACCATATATTTT. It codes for CASLDLSSGNTIYF. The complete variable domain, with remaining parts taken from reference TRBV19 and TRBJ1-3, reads DGGITQSPKYLFRKEGQNVTLSCEQNLNHDAMYWYRQDPGQGLRLIYYSQIVNDFQKGDIAEGYSVSREKKESFPLTVTSAQKNPTAFYLCASLDLSSGNTIYFGEGSWLTVV.

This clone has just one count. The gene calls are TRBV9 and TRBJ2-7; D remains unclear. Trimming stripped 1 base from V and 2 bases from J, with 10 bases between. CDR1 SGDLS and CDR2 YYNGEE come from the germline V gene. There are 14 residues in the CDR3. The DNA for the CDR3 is TGTGCCAGCAGCGTACAAGGGCAGCCCTACGAGCAGTACTTC. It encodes CASSVQGQPYEQYF.

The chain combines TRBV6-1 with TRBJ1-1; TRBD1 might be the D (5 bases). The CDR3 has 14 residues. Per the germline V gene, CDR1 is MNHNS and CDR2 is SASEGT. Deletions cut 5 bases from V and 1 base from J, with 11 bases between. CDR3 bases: TGTGCCAGCAGTACCATGCAGGGGAACACTGAAGCTTTCTTT. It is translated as CASSTMQGNTEAFF.

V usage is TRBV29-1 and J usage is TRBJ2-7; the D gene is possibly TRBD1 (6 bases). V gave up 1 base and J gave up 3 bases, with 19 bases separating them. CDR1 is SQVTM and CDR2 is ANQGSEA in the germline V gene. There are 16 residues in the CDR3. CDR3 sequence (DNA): TGCAGCGTTGAAGTCTTCGGCCTAGCACAGGGCTACGAGCAGTACTTC. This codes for CSVEVFGLAQGYEQYF.

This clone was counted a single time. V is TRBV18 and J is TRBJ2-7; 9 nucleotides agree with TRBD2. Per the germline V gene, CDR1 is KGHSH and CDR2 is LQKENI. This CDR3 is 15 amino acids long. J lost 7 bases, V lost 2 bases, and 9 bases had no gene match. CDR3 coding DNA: TGTGCCAGCTCACCAAGTGCGGGAGGGCGGTGGGAGCAGTACTTC. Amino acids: CASSPSAGGRWEQYF.

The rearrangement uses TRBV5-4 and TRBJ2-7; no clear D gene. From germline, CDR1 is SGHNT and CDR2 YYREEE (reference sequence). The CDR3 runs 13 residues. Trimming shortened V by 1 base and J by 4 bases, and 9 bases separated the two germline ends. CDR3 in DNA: TGTGCCAGCAGCTTGTTCGCCCGTTACGAGCAGTACTTC. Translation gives CASSLFARYEQYF.

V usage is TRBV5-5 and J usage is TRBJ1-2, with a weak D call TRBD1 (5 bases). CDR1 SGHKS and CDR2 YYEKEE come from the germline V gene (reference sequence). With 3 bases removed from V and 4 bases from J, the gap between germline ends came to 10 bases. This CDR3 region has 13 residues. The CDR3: CASSSDMIYGYTF. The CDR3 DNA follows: TGTGCCAGCAGCTCGGACATGATCTATGGCTACACCTTC.

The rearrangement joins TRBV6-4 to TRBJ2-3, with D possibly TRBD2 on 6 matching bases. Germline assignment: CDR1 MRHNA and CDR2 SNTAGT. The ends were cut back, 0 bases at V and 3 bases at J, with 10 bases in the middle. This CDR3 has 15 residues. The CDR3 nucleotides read TGTGCCAGCAGTGACTCGTGGGGAGGTACAGATACGCAGTATTTT. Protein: CASSDSWGGTDTQYF.

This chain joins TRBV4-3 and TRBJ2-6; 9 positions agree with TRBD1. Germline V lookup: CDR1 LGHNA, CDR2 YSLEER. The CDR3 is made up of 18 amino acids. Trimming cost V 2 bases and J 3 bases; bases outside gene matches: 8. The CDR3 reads CASSQSPGTGSGANVLTF. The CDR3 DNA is TGCGCCAGCAGCCAAAGTCCCGGGACAGGGAGTGGGGCCAACGTCCTGACTTTC.

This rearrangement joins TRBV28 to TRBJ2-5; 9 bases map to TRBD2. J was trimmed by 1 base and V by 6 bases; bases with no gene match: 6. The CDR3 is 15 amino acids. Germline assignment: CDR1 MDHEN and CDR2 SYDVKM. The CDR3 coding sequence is TGTGCCAGCAGCATCCCGGGACTAGCCCAAGAGACCCAGTACTTC. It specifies CASSIPGLAQETQYF.

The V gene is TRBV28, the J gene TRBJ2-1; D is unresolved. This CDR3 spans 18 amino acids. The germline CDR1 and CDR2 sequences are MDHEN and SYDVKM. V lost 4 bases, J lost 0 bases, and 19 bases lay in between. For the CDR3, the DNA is TGTGCCAGCAGTTCTCCCCTCTCGGCGAAGAGCTCCTACAATGAGCAGTTCTTC. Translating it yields CASSSPLSAKSSYNEQFF.

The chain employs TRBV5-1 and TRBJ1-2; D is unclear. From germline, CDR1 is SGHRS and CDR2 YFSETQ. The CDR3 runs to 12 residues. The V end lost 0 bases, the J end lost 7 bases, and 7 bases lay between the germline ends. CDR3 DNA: TGCGCCAGCAGCTTGGGAGGCGGTGGCTACACCTTC. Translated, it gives CASSLGGGGYTF.

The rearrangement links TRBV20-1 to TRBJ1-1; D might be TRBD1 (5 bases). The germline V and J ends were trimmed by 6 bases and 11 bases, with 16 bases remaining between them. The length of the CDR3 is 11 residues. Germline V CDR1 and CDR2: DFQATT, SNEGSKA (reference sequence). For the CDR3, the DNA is TGCAGTGCGGGTGGGGGGTCCAGGGCTTTCTTT. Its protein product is CSAGGGSRAFF.

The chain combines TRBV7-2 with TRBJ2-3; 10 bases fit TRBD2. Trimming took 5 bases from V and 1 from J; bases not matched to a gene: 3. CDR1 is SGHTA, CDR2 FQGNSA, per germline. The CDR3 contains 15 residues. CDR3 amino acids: CASSPLAGRTDTQYF. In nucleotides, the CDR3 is TGTGCCAGCAGCCCACTAGCGGGACGCACAGATACGCAGTATTTT.

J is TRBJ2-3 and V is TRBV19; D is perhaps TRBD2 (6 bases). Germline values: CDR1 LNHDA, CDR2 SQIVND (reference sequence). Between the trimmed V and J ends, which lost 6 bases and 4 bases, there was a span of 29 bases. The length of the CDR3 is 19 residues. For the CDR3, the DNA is TGTGCCAGTAGGCCGGGCGGAGGTGGTAGCGGAGGACCCCCAGATACGCAGTATTTT. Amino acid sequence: CASRPGGGGSGGPPDTQYF. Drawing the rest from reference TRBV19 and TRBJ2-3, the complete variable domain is DGGITQSPKYLFRKEGQNVTLSCEQNLNHDAMYWYRQDPGQGLRLIYYSQIVNDFQKGDIAEGYSVSREKKESFPLTVTSAQKNPTAFYLCASRPGGGGSGGPPDTQYFGPGTRLTVL.

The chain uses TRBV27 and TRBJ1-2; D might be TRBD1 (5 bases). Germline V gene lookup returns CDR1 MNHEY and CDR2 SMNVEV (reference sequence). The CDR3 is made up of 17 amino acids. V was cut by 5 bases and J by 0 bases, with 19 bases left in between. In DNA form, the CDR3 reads TGTGCCAGCAGTGAACTGAGGACATTCGACTCTAACTATGGCTACACCTTC. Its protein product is CASSELRTFDSNYGYTF.

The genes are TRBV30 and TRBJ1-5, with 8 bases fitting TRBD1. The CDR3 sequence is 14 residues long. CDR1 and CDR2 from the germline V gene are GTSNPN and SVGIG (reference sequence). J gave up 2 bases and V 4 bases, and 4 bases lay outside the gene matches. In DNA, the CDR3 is TGTGCCTGGAATCCGGGACAGGGCAATCAGCCCCAGCATTTT. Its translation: CAWNPGQGNQPQHF. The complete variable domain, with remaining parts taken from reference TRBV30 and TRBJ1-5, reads SQTIHQWPATLVQPVGSPLSLECTVEGTSNPNLYWYRQAAGRGLQLLFYSVGIGQISSEVPQNLSASRPQDRQFILSSKKLLLSDSGFYLCAWNPGQGNQPQHFGDGTRLSIL.

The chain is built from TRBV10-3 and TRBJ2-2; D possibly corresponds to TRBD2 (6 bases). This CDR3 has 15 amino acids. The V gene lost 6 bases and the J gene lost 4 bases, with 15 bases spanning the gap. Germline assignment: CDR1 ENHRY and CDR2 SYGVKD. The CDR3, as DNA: TGTGCCATCAGACACGGGACTTTTTTCACCGGGGAGCTGTTTTTT. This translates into CAIRHGTFFTGELFF.

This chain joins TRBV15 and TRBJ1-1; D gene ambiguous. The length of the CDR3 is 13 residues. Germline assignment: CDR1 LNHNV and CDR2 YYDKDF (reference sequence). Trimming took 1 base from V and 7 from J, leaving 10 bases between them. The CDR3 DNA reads TGTGCCACCAGCAGAGTGGCCGTAAGTGAAGCTTTCTTT. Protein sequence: CATSRVAVSEAFF. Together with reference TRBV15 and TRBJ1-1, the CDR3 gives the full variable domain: DAMVIQNPRYQVTQFGKPVTLSCSQTLNHNVMYWYQQKSSQAPKLLFHYYDKDFNNEADTPDNFQSRRPNTSFCFLDIRSPGLGDTAMYLCATSRVAVSEAFFGQGTRLTVV.